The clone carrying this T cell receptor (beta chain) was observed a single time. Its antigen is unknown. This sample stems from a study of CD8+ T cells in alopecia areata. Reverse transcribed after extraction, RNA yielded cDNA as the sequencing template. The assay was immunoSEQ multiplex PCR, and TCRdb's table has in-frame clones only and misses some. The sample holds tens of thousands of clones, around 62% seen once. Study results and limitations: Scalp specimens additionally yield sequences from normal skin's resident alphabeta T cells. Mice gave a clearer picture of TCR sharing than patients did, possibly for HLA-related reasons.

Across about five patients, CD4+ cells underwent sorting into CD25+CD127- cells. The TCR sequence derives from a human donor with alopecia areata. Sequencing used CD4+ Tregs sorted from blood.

The CDR3, as DNA: TGTGCCAGCAGTTTATCGGAGGGCTCCTCTGGGGCCAACGTCCTGACTTTC. This sequence encodes CASSLSEGSSGANVLTF. The rearrangement joins TRBV28 to TRBJ2-6, with a weak D call TRBD2 (6 bases). Germline V gene sequence: CDR1 MDHEN, CDR2 SYDVKM. This CDR3 comprises 17 residues. V lost 1 base and J 0 bases, leaving 10 bases between the germline ends.